Detailed here is one T cell receptor beta chain. It has no known antigen specificity. There are no base qualities to consult, and no much larger clone falls within one base. The germline V gene sets CDR1 to MDHEN and CDR2 to SYDVKM. From cysteine to phenylalanine, the CDR3 is 16 amino acids long. The DNA shown is the 48-base CDR3, in frame from base 1. A distance of 21 bases separates the germline ends of V and J, which lose 4 bases and 5 bases respectively. The data are from a study of shared T cell receptors in the human thymus (dated by TCRdb to about 2021). Background for the entire study: The study examined how self-reactive, shared T-cell receptor alpha chains are generated in the human thymus.

The library relied on the immunoSEQ multiplex PCR assay. Held by TCRdb, this immuneACCESS table contains in-frame sequences only and omits some clones. Under half of the omission traces to an unresolved V gene where checked; the cause of the rest is unknown. This sample comprises 600,000 or so clones, about 90% of them detected only once. The ten largest make up 0.0094% of the sample. The same data also contributed to another study, on human thymus T cells. As the second study states: Donors were immunologically healthy infants undergoing open corrective cardiac surgery for congenital heart defects in Finland. The thymus tissue came from surgical resects taken out during corrective cardiac surgery. Both the thymic and the peripheral blood repertoires appeared to show biased V and J gene segment usage. According to the related research, thymic TCR repertoires were highly overlapping among unrelated individuals. The study characterized TCR alpha and beta repertoires from under ten infant thymus samples and a few related peripheral blood samples. The cohort included about 6 male and a couple of female infants, with donor ages spanning 7 to 244 days. Thymocytes were freed from the tissue by mechanical means and kept at -70 degrees C as pellets of roughly 8.5-31 million cells. A QIAsymphony instrument was used to extract genomic DNA from the frozen cell pellets. The immunoSEQ multiplex PCR assay was used to amplify the TCRB and TCRAD loci from a standardized quantity of quality-controlled genomic DNA. Amplicons spanned the V(D)J region at a length sufficient to cover the CDR3 and identify V and J genes. The amplicons were sequenced on an Illumina platform via the commercial immunoSEQ service. Primer bias and sequencing errors were corrected using previously described methods, and TCRAD and TCRB definitions followed the IMGT database. The repertoires were analysed using immunoSEQ Analyzer 3.0 and VDJTools for basic statistics, V/J segment usage, diversity estimates, rarefaction and pairwise overlap. Chao1, ChaoE, Efron-Thisted, Shannon and inverse Simpson indices were used to estimate diversity, which was also estimated on datasets down-sampled to the smallest sample. Repertoire overlap used strict matching of CDR3 nucleotide sequence, V gene and J gene, with Jaccard-based multidimensional scaling clustering. On average, thymus samples yielded approximately 780,000 unique TCRB clonotypes, whereas blood samples yielded approximately 90,000.

The chain is made from TRBV28 and TRBJ2-7, with a weak D call of TRBD1 (5 bases match). The material sequenced was thymocytes. This receptor was obtained from a boy under three years old with a congenital heart defect. Donor details come from another sample of the same person, matched by shared clones. The bases read TGTGCCAGCAGTTCCCAGAACAAGGGGTCGATCAACGAGCAGTACTTC. It codes for CASSSQNKGSINEQYF.